This T cell receptor beta chain came from a study of blood T cell repertoires in COVID-19 (dated by TCRdb to about 2020). Looking at the study overall: Samples covering the acute and convalescent phases of COVID-19 were provided by collaborators in the United States, Italy and Spain. The samples were drawn from two sources: the first 160 participants of the ongoing ImmuneRACE study, and 950 to 1,500 subjects contributed by 6 global collaborators. The material from the prospective study consisted of cDNA or gDNA derived from T cells, B-cell-depleted T cells, or PBMCs. Deeply sampled blood TCRbeta repertoires from subjects exposed to, actively infected with, or recovered from COVID-19 were included in the dataset. The repertoires were released in a freely available public database meant as a resource for research on the immune response to SARS-CoV-2. Nearly every sample came with metadata listing a de-identified subject ID, COVID-19 status, age in years and sex. Where HLA class I and class II types were available, the types were taken from metadata supplied by the sample provider, not from assay-based typing.

Whole blood was collected in K2EDTA tubes by collaborating institutions according to the institutions' own protocols. For TCRbeta analysis, collaborators shipped samples as frozen whole blood, isolated PBMCs, or DNA extracted from either of those sample types. The immunoSEQ Assay, a bias-controlled multiplex PCR, was used to amplify TCRbeta CDR3 regions from genomic DNA. In the authors' own workflow: The number of nucleated cells in each sample was estimated from the amplification of reference gene primers within the assay. Sequence reads were collapsed and filtered to measure the absolute abundance of every unique TCRbeta CDR3 rearrangement. For each sample, productive Simpson clonality was calculated by taking the square root of Simpson's diversity index across productive rearrangements. Imported from immuneACCESS, the table was reduced by TCRdb to in-frame sequences with V and J called. These copies leave out some clones; in studies compared against another copy, an unresolved V gene accounts for under half, and the cause of the remainder is not known. D and trimming were read from the DNA, whereas the V and J calls and clone size are those reported in that table. In this sample the table shows fewer than 85,000 clones, 90% of which occur a single time. The top ten constitute under 1.1% of the sample.

This clone was detected only once. Its antigen specificity is not known. Within one base of it there is no much larger clone, and no base qualities were kept. Overall study outcomes, separate from this receptor: How much clinical and demographic metadata was included differed by source and by participant, and the metadata was provided uncurated.

The CDR3 has 14 amino acids, counting the end cysteine and phenylalanine. Just the 42-base CDR3 DNA is kept, in frame starting at base 1. V is trimmed back by 6 bases and J by 9 bases, and the junction contains 7 bases that no gene match accounts for. Taken from the germline V gene, the CDR1 and CDR2 loops are SNHLY and FYNNEI. The chain was built from TRBV2 and TRBJ1-6; TRBD1 aligns with 8 central bases. Sequenced input: peripheral blood. This sequence originates from a woman in her forties or fifties in a cohort sampled during active COVID-19. The nucleotide sequence is TGTGCCAGCAGCGCCCAGGGGGCGAGTTCACCCCTCCACTTT. Its amino acids are CASSAQGASSPLHF.